This T cell receptor (beta chain) was profiled in a study of shared clonotypes between healthy human individuals. As for this clone: What it recognizes is unknown. The same CDR3 arises from other DNA sequences in this sample as well.

The study's findings and limits: Relative to clonotypes present in all four donors, those not shared had lower generation probabilities. Only blood was sampled; tissue repertoires likely differ.

The germline V gene has CDR1 SGHRS and CDR2 YFSETQ. J gave up 8 bases and V 4 bases, and 6 bases lay outside the gene matches. CDR3 length: 14 amino acids. Using immunoSEQ multiplex PCR, the repertoire was profiled, and TCRdb retains in-frame clones only, with some absent. Among roughly 2 million clones, 90% to 96% were seen once, and the ten largest hold around 0.13%. This rearrangement joins TRBV5-1 to TRBJ1-4; TRBD1 aligns across 9 bases. Input material: naive CD4+ T cells sorted from blood. Indicated subset: CD45RA+ positively selected. The sequence derives from a young man in good health. This CDR3 is CASSPGQGGEKLFF. The CDR3 nucleotides read TGCGCCAGCAGCCCGGGACAGGGAGGGGAAAAACTGTTTTTT.